This T cell receptor beta chain was profiled in a study of technical replicates of blood from several donors. In germline, CDR1 is GTSNPN, CDR2 SVGIG (reference sequence). This CDR3 contains 12 residues. Trimming cost V 2 bases and J 4 bases, with 7 bases left between them. Clones were read by immunoSEQ multiplex PCR, and TCRdb kept only the in-frame ones, dropping some. The table records about 15,000 clones, around 80% of them present only once. The chain couples TRBV30 to TRBJ2-3; D gene uncertain. The clonotype originates from a human donor in good health. The sequenced sample consisted of PBMCs. CDR3 DNA sequence: TGTGCCTGGAGTACATCCTCAGATACGCAGTATTTT. It codes for CAWSTSSDTQYF.